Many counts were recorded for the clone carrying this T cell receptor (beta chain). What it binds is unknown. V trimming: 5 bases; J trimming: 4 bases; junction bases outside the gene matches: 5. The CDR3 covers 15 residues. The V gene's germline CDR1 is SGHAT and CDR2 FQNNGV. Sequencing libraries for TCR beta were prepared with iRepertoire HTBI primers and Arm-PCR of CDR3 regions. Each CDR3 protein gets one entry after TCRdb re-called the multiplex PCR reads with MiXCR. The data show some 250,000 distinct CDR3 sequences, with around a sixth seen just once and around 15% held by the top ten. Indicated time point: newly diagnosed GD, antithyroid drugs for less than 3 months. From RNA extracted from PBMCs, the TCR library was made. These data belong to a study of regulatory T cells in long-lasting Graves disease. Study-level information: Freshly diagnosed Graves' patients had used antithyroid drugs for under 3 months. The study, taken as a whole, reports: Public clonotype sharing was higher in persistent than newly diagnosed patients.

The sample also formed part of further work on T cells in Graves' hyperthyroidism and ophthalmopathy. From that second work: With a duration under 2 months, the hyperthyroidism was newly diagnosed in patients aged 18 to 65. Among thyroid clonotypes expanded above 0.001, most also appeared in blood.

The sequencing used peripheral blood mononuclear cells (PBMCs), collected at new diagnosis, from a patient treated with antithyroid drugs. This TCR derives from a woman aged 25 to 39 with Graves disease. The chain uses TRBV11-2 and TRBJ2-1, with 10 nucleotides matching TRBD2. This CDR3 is CASSRSGGDYNEQFF. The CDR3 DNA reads TGTGCCAGCAGCCGAAGCGGGGGGGATTACAATGAGCAGTTCTTC.